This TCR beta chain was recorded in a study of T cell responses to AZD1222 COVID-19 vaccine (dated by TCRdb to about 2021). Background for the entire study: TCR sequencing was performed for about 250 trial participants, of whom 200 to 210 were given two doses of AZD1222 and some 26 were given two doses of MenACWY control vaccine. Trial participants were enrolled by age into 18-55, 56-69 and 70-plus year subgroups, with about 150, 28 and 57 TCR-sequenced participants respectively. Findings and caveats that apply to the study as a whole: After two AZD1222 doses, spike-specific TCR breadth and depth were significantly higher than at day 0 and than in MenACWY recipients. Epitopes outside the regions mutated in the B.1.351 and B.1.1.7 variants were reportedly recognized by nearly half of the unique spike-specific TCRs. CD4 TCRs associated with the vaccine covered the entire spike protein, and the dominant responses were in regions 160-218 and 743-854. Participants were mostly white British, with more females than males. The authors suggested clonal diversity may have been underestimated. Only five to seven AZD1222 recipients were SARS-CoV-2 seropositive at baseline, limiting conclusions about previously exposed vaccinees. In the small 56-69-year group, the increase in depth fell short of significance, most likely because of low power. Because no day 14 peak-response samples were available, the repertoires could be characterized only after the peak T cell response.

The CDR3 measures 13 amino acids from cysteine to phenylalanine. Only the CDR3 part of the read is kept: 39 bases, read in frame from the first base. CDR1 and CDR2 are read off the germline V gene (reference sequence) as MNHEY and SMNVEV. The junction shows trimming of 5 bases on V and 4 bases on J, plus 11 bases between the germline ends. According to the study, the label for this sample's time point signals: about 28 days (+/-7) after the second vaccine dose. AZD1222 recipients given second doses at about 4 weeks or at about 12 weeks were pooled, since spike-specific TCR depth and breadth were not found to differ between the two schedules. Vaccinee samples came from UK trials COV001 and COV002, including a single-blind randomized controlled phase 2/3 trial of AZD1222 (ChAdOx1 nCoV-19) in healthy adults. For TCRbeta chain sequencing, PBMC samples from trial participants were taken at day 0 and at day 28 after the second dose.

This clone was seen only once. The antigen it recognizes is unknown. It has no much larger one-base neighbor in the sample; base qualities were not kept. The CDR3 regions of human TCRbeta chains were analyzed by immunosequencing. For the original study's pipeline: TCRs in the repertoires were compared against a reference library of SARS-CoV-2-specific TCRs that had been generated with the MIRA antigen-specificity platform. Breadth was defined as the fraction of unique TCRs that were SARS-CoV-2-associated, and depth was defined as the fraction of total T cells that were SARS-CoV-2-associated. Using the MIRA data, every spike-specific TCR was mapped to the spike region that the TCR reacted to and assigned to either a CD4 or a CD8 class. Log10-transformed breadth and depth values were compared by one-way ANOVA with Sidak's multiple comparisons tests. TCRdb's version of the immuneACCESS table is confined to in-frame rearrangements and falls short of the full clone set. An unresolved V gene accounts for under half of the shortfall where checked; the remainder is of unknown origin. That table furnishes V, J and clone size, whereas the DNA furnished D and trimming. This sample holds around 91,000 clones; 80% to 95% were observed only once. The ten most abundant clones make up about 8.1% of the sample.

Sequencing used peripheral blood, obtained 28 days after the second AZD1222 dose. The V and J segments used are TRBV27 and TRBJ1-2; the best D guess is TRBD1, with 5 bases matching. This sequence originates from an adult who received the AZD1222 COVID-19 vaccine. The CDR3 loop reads CASSPSGGYGYTF. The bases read TGTGCCAGCAGTCCCTCGGGGGGCTATGGCTACACCTTC.